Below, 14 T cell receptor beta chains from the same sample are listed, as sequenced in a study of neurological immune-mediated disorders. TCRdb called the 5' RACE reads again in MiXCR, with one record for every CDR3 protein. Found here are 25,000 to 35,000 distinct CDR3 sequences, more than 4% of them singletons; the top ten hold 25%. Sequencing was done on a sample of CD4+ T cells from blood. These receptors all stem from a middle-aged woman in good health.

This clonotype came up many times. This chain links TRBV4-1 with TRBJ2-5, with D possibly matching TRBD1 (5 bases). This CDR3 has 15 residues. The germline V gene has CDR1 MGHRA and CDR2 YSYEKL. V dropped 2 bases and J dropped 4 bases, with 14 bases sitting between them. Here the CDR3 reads CASSQRGGSGETQYF. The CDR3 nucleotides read TGCGCCAGCAGCCAAAGGGGCGGTTCGGGAGAGACCCAGTACTTC.

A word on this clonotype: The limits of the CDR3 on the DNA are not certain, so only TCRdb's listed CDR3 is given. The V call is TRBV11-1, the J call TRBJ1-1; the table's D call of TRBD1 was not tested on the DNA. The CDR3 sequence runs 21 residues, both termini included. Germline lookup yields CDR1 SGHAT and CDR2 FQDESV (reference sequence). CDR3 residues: CASSFYICSARGDRSLREAFF.

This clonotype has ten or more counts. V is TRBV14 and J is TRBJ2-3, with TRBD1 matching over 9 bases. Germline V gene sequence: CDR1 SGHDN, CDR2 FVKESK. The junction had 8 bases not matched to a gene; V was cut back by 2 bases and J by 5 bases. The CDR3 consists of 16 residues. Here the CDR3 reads CASSQRSGQGRDTQYF. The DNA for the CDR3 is TGTGCCAGCAGCCAAAGGTCAGGACAGGGGAGAGATACGCAGTATTTT.

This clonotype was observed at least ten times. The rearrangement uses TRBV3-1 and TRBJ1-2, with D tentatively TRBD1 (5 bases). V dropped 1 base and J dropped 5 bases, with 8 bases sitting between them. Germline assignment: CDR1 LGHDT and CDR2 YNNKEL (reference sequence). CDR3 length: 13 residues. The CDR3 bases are TGTGCCAGCAGCCAAGGGGGGTATTATGGCTACACCTTC. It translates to CASSQGGYYGYTF. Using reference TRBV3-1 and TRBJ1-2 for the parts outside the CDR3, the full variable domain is DTAVSQTPKYLVTQMGNDKSIKCEQNLGHDTMYWYKQDSKKFLKIMFSYNNKELIINETVPNRFSPKSPDKAHLNLHINSLELGDSAVYFCASSQGGYYGYTFGSGTRLTVV.

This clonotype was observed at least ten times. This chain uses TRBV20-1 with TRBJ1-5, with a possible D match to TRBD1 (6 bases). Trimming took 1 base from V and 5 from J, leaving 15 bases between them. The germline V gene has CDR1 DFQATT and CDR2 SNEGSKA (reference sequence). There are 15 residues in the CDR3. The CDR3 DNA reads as TGCAGTGCTAGAGGCAGGGGAATCTCGGATCAGCCCCAGCATTTT. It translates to CSARGRGISDQPQHF.

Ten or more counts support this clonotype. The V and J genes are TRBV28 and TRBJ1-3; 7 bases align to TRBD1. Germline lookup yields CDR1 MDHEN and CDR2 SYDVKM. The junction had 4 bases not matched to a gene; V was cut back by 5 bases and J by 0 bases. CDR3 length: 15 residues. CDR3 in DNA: TGTGCCAGCAGTCCCAGGGGGACCTCTGGAAACACCATATATTTT. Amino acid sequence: CASSPRGTSGNTIYF. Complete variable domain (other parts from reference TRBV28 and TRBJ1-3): DVKVTQSSRYLVKRTGEKVFLECVQDMDHENMFWYRQDPGLGLRLIYFSYDVKMKEKGDIPEGYSVSREKKERFSLILESASTNQTSMYLCASSPRGTSGNTIYFGEGSWLTVV.

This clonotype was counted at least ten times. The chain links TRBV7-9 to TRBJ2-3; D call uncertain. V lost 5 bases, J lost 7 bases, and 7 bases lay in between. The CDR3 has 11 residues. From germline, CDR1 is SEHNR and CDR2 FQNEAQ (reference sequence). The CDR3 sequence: CASSQQNTQYF. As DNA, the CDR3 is TGTGCCAGCAGCCAACAAAATACGCAGTATTTT.

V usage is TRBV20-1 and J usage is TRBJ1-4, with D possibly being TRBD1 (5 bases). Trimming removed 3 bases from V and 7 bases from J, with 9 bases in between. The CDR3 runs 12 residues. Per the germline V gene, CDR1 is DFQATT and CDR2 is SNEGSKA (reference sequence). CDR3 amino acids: CSARGGSEKLFF. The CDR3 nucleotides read TGCAGTGCTAGGGGGGGGAGTGAAAAACTGTTTTTT.

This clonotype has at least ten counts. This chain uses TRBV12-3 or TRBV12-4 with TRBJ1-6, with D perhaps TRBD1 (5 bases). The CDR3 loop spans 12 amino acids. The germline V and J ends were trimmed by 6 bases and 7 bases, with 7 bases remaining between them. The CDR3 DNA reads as TGTGCCAGCAGCGGGGGGAATTCACCCCTCCACTTT. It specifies CASSGGNSPLHF.

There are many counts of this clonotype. The CDR3 here is CASSRNYEQYF. The DNA of the CDR3 is TGTGCCAGCAGTCGAAACTACGAGCAGTACTTC. The chain has TRBV13 and TRBJ2-7; D is unresolved. CDR3 size: 11 residues. Per the germline V gene, CDR1 is PRHDT and CDR2 is FYEKMQ (reference sequence). V lost 6 bases to trimming and J lost 3 bases, with 6 bases between them.

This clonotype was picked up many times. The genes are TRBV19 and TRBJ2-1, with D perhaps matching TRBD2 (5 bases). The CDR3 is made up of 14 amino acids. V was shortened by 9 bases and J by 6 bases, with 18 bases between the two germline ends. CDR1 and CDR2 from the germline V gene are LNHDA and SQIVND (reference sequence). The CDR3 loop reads CASQERRAGNEQFF. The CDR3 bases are TGTGCCAGCCAGGAGCGACGGGCGGGCAATGAGCAGTTCTTC. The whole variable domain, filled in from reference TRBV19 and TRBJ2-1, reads DGGITQSPKYLFRKEGQNVTLSCEQNLNHDAMYWYRQDPGQGLRLIYYSQIVNDFQKGDIAEGYSVSREKKESFPLTVTSAQKNPTAFYLCASQERRAGNEQFFGPGTRLTVL.

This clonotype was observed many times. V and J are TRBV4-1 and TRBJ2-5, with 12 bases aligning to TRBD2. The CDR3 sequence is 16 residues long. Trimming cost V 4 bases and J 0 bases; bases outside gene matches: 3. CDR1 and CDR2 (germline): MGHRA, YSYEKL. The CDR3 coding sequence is TGCGCCAGCAGCCCCCGGACTAGCGGGAACCAAGAGACCCAGTACTTC. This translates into CASSPRTSGNQETQYF.

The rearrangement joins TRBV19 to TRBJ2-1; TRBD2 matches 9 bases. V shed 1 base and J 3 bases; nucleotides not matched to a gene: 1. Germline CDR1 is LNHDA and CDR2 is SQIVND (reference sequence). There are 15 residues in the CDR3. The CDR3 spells CASSIGTSVYNEQFF. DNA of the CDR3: TGTGCCAGTAGTATAGGGACTAGCGTCTACAATGAGCAGTTCTTC.

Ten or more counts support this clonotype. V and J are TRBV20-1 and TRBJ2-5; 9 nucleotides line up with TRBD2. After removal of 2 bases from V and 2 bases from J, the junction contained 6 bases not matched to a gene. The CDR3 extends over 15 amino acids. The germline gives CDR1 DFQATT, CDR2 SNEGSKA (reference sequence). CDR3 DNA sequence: TGCAGTGCTAGAAGGCCTAGCGGGGATCAAGAGACCCAGTACTTC. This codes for CSARRPSGDQETQYF.